The entry below gives a single T cell receptor beta chain sequence along with its context. Its antigen remains unknown. The sample comes from a study of cytomegalovirus exposure and HLA in healthy donors. Study findings and constraints: Later analysis identified several of the most significant clusters that appeared linked to common viral pathogens.

PCR used 60 Vbeta primers and 13 Jbeta primers. Authors' data handling: Unique TCR beta chains numbered approximately 80 million in a later analysis, with around 10 million shared. Only in-frame clones appear in the TCRdb table, and some are missing; sequencing was by immunoSEQ multiplex PCR. That table furnishes V, J and clone size, whereas the DNA furnished D and trimming. The sample has around 110,000 clones; roughly 77% are singletons. Germline CDR1 reads WSHSY; CDR2 reads SAAADI. The CDR3 has 13 amino acids. Between the trimmed V and J ends, which lost 9 bases and 0 bases, there was a span of 9 bases.

Material: PBMCs. This clonotype was sampled from a man aged 35 to 55 in good health and CMV-seronegative. The gene calls are TRBV10-2 and TRBJ1-3; no clear D. The CDR3 sequence is CASGPYSGNTIYF. The CDR3 DNA sequence: TGCGCCAGTGGGCCCTACTCTGGAAACACCATATATTTT.